This is a list of T cell receptor beta chains from one sample in a study of blood T cell repertoires in COVID-19. Method: immunoSEQ multiplex PCR; TCRdb's copy keeps in-frame clones and lacks some. The sample contains about 310,000 clones, around 87% of which appear only once. The specimen sequenced was peripheral blood. The receptors shown here come from a woman between 40 and 55 years old with COVID-19, enrolled during active disease. CDR3s include the opening cysteine and the closing phenylalanine or tryptophan. A D gene is named only where the DNA matches it firmly. Clone size is shown for a subset of rows, as once, few, many or a class of expanded clone.

V gene	J gene	D gene	clone size	CDR3 protein	CDR3 DNA
TRBV6-2/TRBV6-3	TRBJ1-2	.	.	CASSYSIRGGAFGYTF	TGTGCCAGCAGTTACTCGATCCGTGGCGGGGCATTCGGCTACACCTTC
TRBV9	TRBJ1-4	.	.	CASSQGVNEKLFF	TGTGCCAGCAGCCAAGGGGTAAATGAAAAACTGTTTTTT
TRBV5-1	TRBJ1-2	TRBD1	few	CASSPDRGRPSLF	TGCGCCAGCAGCCCAGACAGGGGAAGGCCCTCCCTCTTC
TRBV6-1	TRBJ2-2	.	.	CASSEGGLNTGELFF	TGTGCCAGCAGCGAAGGGGGACTGAACACCGGGGAGCTGTTTTTT
TRBV5-1	TRBJ2-2	TRBD2	.	CASSLSGRSGVNTGELFF	TGCGCCAGCAGCTTGTCAGGCCGTAGCGGGGTGAACACCGGGGAGCTGTTTTTT
TRBV12-3/TRBV12-4	TRBJ2-3	.	.	CASYEGSTDTQYF	TGTGCCAGCTACGAGGGAAGCACAGATACGCAGTATTTT
TRBV4-1	TRBJ2-1	TRBD2	.	CASSQTLAGPRAVF	TGCGCCAGCAGCCAAACCCTAGCGGGCCCCAGGGCGGTCTTC
TRBV10-3	TRBJ1-1	.	.	CAISPGGPYTEAFF	TGTGCCATCAGTCCGGGAGGCCCGTACACTGAAGCTTTCTTT
TRBV2	TRBJ2-3	TRBD2	once	CASSLHIFSGSLTDTQYF	TGTGCCAGCTCCCTACATATATTTAGCGGGAGTTTGACAGATACGCAGTATTTT
TRBV7-2	TRBJ1-3	.	once	CASSLADRTYSGNTIYF	TGTGCCAGCAGCTTAGCCGACAGGACCTACTCTGGAAACACCATATATTTT
TRBV7-2	TRBJ2-7	.	.	CASSLGRRAARYEQYF	TGTGCCAGCAGCTTAGGTAGGCGGGCGGCACGCTACGAGCAGTACTTC
TRBV6-5	TRBJ2-3	.	.	CASNIRVWSTDTQYF	TGTGCCAGCAATATCAGGGTGTGGAGCACAGATACGCAGTATTTT
TRBV19	TRBJ1-1	TRBD1	few	CASSISSRRQGEAFF	TGTGCCAGTAGTATAAGTTCGAGGCGACAGGGGGAAGCTTTCTTT
TRBV7-2	TRBJ1-2	.	once	CASSPTTGLSIDGYTF	TGTGCCAGCAGCCCGACTACAGGGTTATCTATTGATGGCTACACCTTC
TRBV5-1	TRBJ1-4	TRBD1	.	CASSLAGTGSEKLFF	TGCGCCAGCAGCTTGGCCGGGACAGGGAGTGAAAAACTGTTTTTT
TRBV7-7	TRBJ2-7	TRBD1	.	CASSSTGSGEQYF	TGTGCTAGCAGCTCGACAGGGTCGGGCGAGCAGTACTTC
TRBV4-1	TRBJ2-3	TRBD1	.	CASSLTGTGGKDTQYF	TGCGCCAGCAGCCTCACCGGGACAGGGGGCAAAGATACGCAGTATTTT
TRBV7-2	TRBJ2-3	TRBD2	.	CASSLIAGAYTDTQYF	TGTGCCAGCAGCTTAATAGCGGGAGCCTACACAGATACGCAGTATTTT
TRBV2	TRBJ1-1	TRBD1	.	CASSRQGSAEAFF	TGTGCCAGCAGTCGACAGGGAAGCGCTGAAGCTTTCTTT
TRBV7-2	TRBJ2-6	.	.	CASRAPGLQANVLTF	TGTGCCAGCAGAGCCCCGGGACTGCAGGCCAACGTCCTGACTTTC
TRBV5-1	TRBJ2-4	.	.	CASASNSGLLAKNIQYF	TGCGCCAGCGCCTCGAACTCAGGACTACTAGCCAAAAACATTCAGTACTTC
TRBV10-3	TRBJ2-1	TRBD2	.	CAISDRTSIYNEQFF	TGTGCCATCAGCGATAGGACTAGTATTTACAATGAGCAGTTCTTC
TRBV7-2	TRBJ1-5	.	.	CASSLEFRGNQPQHF	TGTGCCAGCAGCTTAGAGTTTCGGGGAAATCAGCCCCAGCATTTT
TRBV4-3	TRBJ2-1	TRBD1	.	CASSPQSGTGGFDEQFF	TGCGCCAGCAGCCCACAATCCGGGACAGGGGGGTTCGATGAGCAGTTCTTC
TRBV7-6	TRBJ2-7	TRBD1	.	CASSFRTGWSYEQYF	TGTGCCAGCAGCTTCCGGACAGGGTGGTCCTACGAGCAGTACTTC
TRBV7-2	TRBJ2-7	.	.	CASSEGGNFPYEQYF	TGTGCCAGCAGCGAGGGTGGAAACTTTCCCTACGAGCAGTACTTC
TRBV6-4	TRBJ1-6	TRBD1	.	CASSDGTGGSPLHF	TGTGCCAGCAGTGACGGGACAGGGGGTTCACCCCTCCACTTT
TRBV11-2	TRBJ1-4	.	.	CASSLGVQGPGEKLFF	TGTGCCAGCAGCTTAGGGGTCCAGGGGCCGGGTGAAAAACTGTTTTTT
TRBV6-6	TRBJ2-7	TRBD1	.	CASSRDRDYEQYF	TGTGCCAGCAGCAGGGACAGGGACTACGAGCAGTACTTC
TRBV28	TRBJ2-7	.	.	CASSLLGGFSEQYF	TGTGCCAGCAGTTTGTTAGGGGGATTCTCCGAGCAGTACTTC
TRBV28	TRBJ1-6	.	.	CASRGQGSGAYNSPLHF	TGTGCCAGCAGGGGGCAGGGGAGTGGGGCCTATAATTCACCCCTCCACTTT
TRBV15	TRBJ1-2	TRBD1	few	CATSREGQGHYTF	TGTGCCACCAGCAGAGAGGGACAGGGTCACTACACCTTC
TRBV25-1	TRBJ1-2	.	.	CASSESRGYTF	TGTGCCAGCAGTGAGTCGCGGGGCTACACCTTC
TRBV5-1	TRBJ1-1	.	.	CASSFQQGGNEAFF	TGCGCCAGCAGCTTTCAACAGGGCGGCAATGAAGCTTTCTTT
TRBV19	TRBJ2-2	TRBD2	.	CASERESGTGELFF	TGTGCCAGTGAGCGGGAGTCGGGCACCGGGGAGCTGTTTTTT
TRBV7-9	TRBJ2-2	TRBD2	.	CASIGLLAGGPTGELFF	TGTGCCAGCATCGGGTTACTAGCGGGAGGGCCGACCGGGGAGCTGTTTTTT
TRBV6-1	TRBJ2-1	.	.	CASSEGLADEQFF	TGTGCCAGCAGTGAGGGACTCGCTGATGAGCAGTTCTTC
TRBV27	TRBJ2-1	TRBD1	.	CASSRGQISSYNEQFF	TGTGCCAGCAGCCGGGGACAGATTAGCTCCTACAATGAGCAGTTCTTC
TRBV28	TRBJ1-2	.	.	CASSFPGQNYGYTF	TGTGCCAGCAGTTTTCCCGGACAAAACTATGGCTACACCTTC
TRBV7-2	TRBJ1-5	.	.	CASSPDGDQPQHF	TGTGCCAGCAGCCCCGACGGAGATCAGCCCCAGCATTTT
TRBV18	TRBJ1-1	.	.	CASSPRTVGNTEAFF	TGTGCCAGCTCACCCCGGACAGTTGGGAACACTGAAGCTTTCTTT
TRBV2	TRBJ2-7	TRBD1	.	CASSEGQASYEQYF	TGTGCCAGCAGTGAGGGACAGGCTTCCTACGAGCAGTACTTC
TRBV10-1	TRBJ2-1	TRBD1	.	CASSEPGQGVRHEQFF	TGCGCCAGCAGTGAGCCGGGACAGGGGGTGCGTCATGAGCAGTTCTTC
TRBV4-3	TRBJ1-1	TRBD1	once	CASSQETGTTEAFF	TGCGCCAGCAGCCAAGAGACAGGGACCACTGAAGCTTTCTTT
TRBV19	TRBJ1-3	.	.	CASQGISGNTIYF	TGTGCCAGTCAGGGGATTTCTGGAAACACCATATATTTT
TRBV28	TRBJ1-5	.	.	CASRRWGPPGQPQHF	TGTGCCTCGCGCCGGTGGGGCCCGCCAGGACAGCCCCAGCATTTT
TRBV19	TRBJ1-5	TRBD1	.	CASSSRFPGQGMSSNQPQHF	TGTGCCAGTAGCTCGCGATTCCCGGGACAGGGGATGAGTAGCAATCAGCCCCAGCATTTT
TRBV20-1	TRBJ2-1	.	.	CSATRNEQFF	TGCAGTGCAACTAGAAATGAGCAGTTCTTC